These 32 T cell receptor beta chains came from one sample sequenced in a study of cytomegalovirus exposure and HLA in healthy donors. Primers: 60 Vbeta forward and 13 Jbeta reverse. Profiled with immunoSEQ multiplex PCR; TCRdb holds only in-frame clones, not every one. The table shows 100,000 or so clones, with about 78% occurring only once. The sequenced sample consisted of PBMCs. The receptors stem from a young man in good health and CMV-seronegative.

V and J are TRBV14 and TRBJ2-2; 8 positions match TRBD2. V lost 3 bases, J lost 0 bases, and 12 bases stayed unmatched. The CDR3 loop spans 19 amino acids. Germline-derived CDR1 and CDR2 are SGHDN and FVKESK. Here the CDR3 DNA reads TGTGCCAGCAGCCAGACGAACCGACTAGCGAGTACGAACACCGGGGAGCTGTTTTTT. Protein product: CASSQTNRLASTNTGELFF. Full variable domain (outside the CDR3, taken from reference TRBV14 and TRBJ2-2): EAGVTQFPSHSVIEKGQTVTLRCDPISGHDNLYWYRRVMGKEIKFLLHFVKESKQDESGMPNNRFLAERTGGTYSTLKVQPAELEDSGVYFCASSQTNRLASTNTGELFFGEGSRLTVL.

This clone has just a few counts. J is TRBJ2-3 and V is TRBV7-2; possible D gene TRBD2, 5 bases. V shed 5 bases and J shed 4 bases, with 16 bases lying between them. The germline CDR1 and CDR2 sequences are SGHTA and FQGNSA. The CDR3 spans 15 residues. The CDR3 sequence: CASSPNGGRADTQYF. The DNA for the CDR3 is TGTGCCAGCAGCCCCAACGGAGGTAGGGCAGATACGCAGTATTTT.

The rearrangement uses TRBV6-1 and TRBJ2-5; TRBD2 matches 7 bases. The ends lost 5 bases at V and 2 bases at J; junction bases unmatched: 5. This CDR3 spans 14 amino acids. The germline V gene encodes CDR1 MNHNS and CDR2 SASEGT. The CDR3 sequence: CASSWEGMQETQYF. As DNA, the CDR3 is TGTGCCAGCAGTTGGGAGGGTATGCAAGAGACCCAGTACTTC.

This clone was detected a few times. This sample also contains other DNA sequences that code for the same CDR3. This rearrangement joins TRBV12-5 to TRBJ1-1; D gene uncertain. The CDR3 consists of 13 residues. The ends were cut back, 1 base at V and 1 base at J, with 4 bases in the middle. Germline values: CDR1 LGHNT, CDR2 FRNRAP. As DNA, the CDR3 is TGTGCTAGTGGTTTGGGAGGGAACACTGAAGCTTTCTTT. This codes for CASGLGGNTEAFF.

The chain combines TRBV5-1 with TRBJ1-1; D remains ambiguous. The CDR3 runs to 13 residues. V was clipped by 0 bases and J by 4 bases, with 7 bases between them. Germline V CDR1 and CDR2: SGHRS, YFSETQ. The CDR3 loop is CASSLARITEAFF. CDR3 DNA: TGCGCCAGCAGCTTGGCCAGGATCACTGAAGCTTTCTTT.

DNA for the CDR3: TGTGCCAGCAGCCAAACTAGTCACTATGGCTACACCTTC. Its translation: CASSQTSHYGYTF. The rearrangement links TRBV27 to TRBJ1-2; D is unresolved. The CDR3 loop spans 13 amino acids. V lost 6 bases and J 3 bases, leaving 11 bases between the germline ends. Germline CDR1 MNHEY, CDR2 SMNVEV (reference sequence).

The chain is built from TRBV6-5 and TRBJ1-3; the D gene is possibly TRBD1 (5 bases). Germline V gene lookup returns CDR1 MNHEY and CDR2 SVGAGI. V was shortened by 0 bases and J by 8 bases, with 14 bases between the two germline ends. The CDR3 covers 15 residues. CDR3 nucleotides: TGTGCCAGCAGTTACTCGCCGGGGGATCAGTACACCATATATTTT. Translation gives CASSYSPGDQYTIYF.

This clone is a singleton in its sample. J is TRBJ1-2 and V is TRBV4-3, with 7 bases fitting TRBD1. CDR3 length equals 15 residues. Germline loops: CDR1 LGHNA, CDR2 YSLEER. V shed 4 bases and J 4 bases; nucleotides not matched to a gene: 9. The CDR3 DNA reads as TGCGCCAGCAGCCTTAAGGGGGCGGCGGGCTATGGCTACACCTTC. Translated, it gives CASSLKGAAGYGYTF.

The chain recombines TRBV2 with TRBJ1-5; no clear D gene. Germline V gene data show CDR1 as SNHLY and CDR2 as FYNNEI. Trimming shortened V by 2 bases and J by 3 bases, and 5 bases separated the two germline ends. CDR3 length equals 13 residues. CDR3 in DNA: TGTGCCAGCAGTGAAATGGCCAATCAGCCCCAGCATTTT. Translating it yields CASSEMANQPQHF.

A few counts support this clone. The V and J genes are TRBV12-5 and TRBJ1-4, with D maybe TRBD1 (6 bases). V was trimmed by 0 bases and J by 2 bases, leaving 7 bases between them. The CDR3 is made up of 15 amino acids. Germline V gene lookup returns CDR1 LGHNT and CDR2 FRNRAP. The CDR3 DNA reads TGTGCTAGTGGTTTGGTTCAGGGGACTAATGAAAAACTGTTTTTT. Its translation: CASGLVQGTNEKLFF.

The CDR3 DNA reads as TGTGCCAGCAGTGACGGGACAGAATACAATGAGCAGTTCTTC. Translating gives CASSDGTEYNEQFF. The gene calls are TRBV27 and TRBJ2-1, with 7 nucleotides matching TRBD1. Per germline, CDR1 MNHEY and CDR2 SMNVEV (reference sequence). The ends lost 5 bases at V and 4 bases at J; junction bases unmatched: 5. The CDR3 extends over 14 amino acids.

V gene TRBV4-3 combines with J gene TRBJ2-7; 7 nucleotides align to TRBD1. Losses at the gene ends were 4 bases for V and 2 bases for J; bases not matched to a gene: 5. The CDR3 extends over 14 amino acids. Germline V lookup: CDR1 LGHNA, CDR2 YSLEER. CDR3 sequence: CASSLGQEAYEQYF. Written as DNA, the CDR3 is TGCGCCAGCAGCCTTGGACAGGAAGCCTACGAGCAGTACTTC.

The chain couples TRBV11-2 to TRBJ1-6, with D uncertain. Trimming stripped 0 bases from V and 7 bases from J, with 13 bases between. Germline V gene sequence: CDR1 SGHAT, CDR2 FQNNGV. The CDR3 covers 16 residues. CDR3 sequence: CASSLDLALGNSPLHF. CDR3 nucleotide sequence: TGTGCCAGCAGCTTAGATCTGGCGTTGGGCAATTCACCCCTCCACTTT. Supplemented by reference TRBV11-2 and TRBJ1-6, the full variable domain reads EAGVAQSPRYKIIEKRQSVAFWCNPISGHATLYWYQQILGQGPKLLIQFQNNGVVDDSQLPKDRFSAERLKGVDSTLKIQPAKLEDSAVYLCASSLDLALGNSPLHFGNGTRLTVT.

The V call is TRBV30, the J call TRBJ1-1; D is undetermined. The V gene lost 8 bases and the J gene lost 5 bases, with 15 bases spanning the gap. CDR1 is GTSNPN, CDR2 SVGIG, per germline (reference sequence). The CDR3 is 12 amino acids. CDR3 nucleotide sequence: TGTGCCGCCGCAGGATGGCAAACTGAAGCTTTCTTT. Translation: CAAAGWQTEAFF.

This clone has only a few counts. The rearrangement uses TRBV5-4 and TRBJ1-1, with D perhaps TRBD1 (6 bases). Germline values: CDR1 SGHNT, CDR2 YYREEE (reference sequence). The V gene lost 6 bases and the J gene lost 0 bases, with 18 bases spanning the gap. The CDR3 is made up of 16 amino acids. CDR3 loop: CASTQGHGVMNTEAFF. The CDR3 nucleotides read TGTGCCAGCACCCAGGGACACGGAGTCATGAACACTGAAGCTTTCTTT.

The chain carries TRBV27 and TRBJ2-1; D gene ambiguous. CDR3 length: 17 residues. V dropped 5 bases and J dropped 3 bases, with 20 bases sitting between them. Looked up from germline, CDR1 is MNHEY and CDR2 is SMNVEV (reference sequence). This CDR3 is CASSPRAPVFRYNEQFF. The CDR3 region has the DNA TGTGCCAGCAGTCCGCGCGCGCCGGTCTTTCGCTACAATGAGCAGTTCTTC.

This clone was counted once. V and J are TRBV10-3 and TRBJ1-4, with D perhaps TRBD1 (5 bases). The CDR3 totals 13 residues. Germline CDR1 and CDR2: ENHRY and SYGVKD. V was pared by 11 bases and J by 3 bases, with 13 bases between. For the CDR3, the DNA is TGTGCCGTATCGACAGCACCTAATGAAAAACTGTTTTTT. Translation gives CAVSTAPNEKLFF.

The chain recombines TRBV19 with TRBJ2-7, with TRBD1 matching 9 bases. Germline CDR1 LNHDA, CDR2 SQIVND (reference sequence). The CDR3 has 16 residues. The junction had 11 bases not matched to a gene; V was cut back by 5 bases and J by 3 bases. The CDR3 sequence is CASSSYSGTGYYEQYF. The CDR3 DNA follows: TGTGCCAGTAGTTCATACTCCGGGACAGGGTACTACGAGCAGTACTTC.

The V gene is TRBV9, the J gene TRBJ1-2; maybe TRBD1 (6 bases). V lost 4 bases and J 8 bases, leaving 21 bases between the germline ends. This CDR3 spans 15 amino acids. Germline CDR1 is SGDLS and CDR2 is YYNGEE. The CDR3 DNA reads TGTGCCAGCAGCATACCCGGGACACCAATGGAAGGCTACACCTTC. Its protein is CASSIPGTPMEGYTF.

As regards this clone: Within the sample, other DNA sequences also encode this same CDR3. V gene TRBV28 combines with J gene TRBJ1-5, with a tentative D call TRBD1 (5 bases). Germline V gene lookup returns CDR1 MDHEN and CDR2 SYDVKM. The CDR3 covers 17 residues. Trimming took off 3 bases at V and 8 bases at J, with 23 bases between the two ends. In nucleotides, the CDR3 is TGTGCCAGCAGTTTCGGGCAGGGTCGTAGGCTGGTTGAGCCCCAGCATTTT. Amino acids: CASSFGQGRRLVEPQHF. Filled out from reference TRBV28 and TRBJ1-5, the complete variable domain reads DVKVTQSSRYLVKRTGEKVFLECVQDMDHENMFWYRQDPGLGLRLIYFSYDVKMKEKGDIPEGYSVSREKKERFSLILESASTNQTSMYLCASSFGQGRRLVEPQHFGDGTRLSIL.

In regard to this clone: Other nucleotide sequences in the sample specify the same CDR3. This CDR3 reads CASSPSNTGELFF. The CDR3, as DNA: TGTGCCAGCTCACCCTCCAACACCGGGGAGCTGTTTTTT. The chain is built from TRBV18 and TRBJ2-2; D is undetermined. The germline V and J ends were trimmed by 3 bases and 2 bases, with 4 bases remaining between them. This CDR3 is 13 amino acids long. Germline CDR1 is KGHSH and CDR2 is LQKENI.

CDR3 coding DNA: TGTGCCAGCAGGGGCGACTTTAGGGGGCCCAACTCTGGAAACACCATATATTTT. The encoded protein is CASRGDFRGPNSGNTIYF. The chain has TRBV7-9 and TRBJ1-3; the match to TRBD1 covers 7 bases. Germline V lookup: CDR1 SEHNR, CDR2 FQNEAQ (reference sequence). V dropped 6 bases and J dropped 0; count of bases not matched to a gene: 14. This CDR3 has 18 residues.

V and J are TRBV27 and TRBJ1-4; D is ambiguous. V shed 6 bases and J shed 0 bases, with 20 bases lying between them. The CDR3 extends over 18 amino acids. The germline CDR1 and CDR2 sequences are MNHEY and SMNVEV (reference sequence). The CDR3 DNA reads TGTGCCAGCAGGTCAAACAGAATCCGACCATCAACTAATGAAAAACTGTTTTTT. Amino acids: CASRSNRIRPSTNEKLFF.

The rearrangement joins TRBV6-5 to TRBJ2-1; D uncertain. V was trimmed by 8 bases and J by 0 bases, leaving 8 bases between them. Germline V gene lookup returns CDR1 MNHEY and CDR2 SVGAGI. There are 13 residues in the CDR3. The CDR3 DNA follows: TGTGCCAGCGGCGGCAACTCCTACAATGAGCAGTTCTTC. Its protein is CASGGNSYNEQFF.

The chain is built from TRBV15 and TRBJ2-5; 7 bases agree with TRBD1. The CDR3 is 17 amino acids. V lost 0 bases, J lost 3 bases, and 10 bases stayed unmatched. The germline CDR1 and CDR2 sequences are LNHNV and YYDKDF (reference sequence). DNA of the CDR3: TGTGCCACCAGCAGAGACGGACCCTCGACAGGGAAAGAGACCCAGTACTTC. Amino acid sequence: CATSRDGPSTGKETQYF.

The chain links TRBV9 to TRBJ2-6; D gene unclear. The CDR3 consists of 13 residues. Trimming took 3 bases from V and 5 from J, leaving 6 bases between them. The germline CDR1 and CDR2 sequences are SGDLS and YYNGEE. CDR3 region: CASSGNRANVLTF. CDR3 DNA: TGTGCCAGCAGCGGTAATCGGGCCAACGTCCTGACTTTC.

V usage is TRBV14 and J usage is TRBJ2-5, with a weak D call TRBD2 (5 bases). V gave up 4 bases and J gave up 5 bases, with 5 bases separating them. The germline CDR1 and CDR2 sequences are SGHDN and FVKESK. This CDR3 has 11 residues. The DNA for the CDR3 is TGTGCCAGCAGCCCGGGGGAGACCCAGTACTTC. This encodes CASSPGETQYF.

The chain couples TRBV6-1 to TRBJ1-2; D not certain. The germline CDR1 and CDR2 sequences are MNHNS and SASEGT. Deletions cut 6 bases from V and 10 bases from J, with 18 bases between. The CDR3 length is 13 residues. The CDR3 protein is CASSFRAGLDYTF. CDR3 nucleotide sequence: TGTGCCAGCAGCTTTAGGGCGGGCCTAGACTACACCTTC.

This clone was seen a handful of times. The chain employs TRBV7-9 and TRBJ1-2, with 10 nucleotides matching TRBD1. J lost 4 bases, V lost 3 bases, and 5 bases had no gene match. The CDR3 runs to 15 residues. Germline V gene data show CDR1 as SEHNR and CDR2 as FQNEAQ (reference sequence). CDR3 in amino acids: CASSFPDRGFYGYTF. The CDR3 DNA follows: TGTGCCAGCAGCTTCCCGGACAGGGGGTTCTATGGCTACACCTTC.

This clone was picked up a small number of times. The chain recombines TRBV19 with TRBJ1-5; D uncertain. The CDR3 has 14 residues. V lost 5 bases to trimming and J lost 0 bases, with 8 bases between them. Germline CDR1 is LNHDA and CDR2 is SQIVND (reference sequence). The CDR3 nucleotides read TGTGCCAGTAGTGCGAAATATAGCAATCAGCCCCAGCATTTT. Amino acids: CASSAKYSNQPQHF.

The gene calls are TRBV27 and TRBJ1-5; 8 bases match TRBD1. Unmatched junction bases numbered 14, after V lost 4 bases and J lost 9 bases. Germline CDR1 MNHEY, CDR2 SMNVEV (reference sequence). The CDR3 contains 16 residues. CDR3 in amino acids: CASSSRPDRGDRPQHF. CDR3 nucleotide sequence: TGTGCCAGCAGTTCCAGACCCGACAGGGGCGATCGGCCCCAGCATTTT.

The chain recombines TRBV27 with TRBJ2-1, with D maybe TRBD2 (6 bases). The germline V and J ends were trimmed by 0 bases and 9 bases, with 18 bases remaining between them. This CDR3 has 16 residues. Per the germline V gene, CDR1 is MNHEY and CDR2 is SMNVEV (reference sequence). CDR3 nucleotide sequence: TGTGCCAGCAGTTTATCTTCCAGGGACTTTTACGGTGAGCAGTTCTTC. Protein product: CASSLSSRDFYGEQFF.